A single sample gave rise to the 17 T cell receptor beta chains below, sequenced in a study of blood T cell repertoires in COVID-19. Generated by immunoSEQ multiplex PCR, the TCRdb table keeps only in-frame clones and is missing some. The table lists some 96,000 clones, around four fifths of them singletons, with 11% in the top ten. What was sequenced was peripheral blood. All receptors derive from a human donor in a cohort sampled during active COVID-19.

This chain links TRBV4-3 with TRBJ1-3, with D maybe TRBD1 (5 bases). Germline V CDR1 and CDR2: LGHNA, YSLEER. The V gene lost 0 bases and the J gene lost 8 bases, with 11 bases spanning the gap. The CDR3 has 14 residues. The chain's CDR3 is CASSQDRGGDTIYF. The CDR3 nucleotides are TGCGCCAGCAGCCAAGATCGGGGGGGTGACACCATATATTTT.

This clone was recorded once. The chain joins TRBV9 to TRBJ2-6; D call uncertain. Germline V gives CDR1 SGDLS, CDR2 YYNGEE. Trimming stripped 0 bases from V and 8 bases from J, with 15 bases between. This CDR3 has 16 residues. CDR3 coding DNA: TGTGCCAGCAGCGTAGAGGAACCCAGGCCGCCCAACGTCCTGACTTTC. It translates to CASSVEEPRPPNVLTF.

This clone has just a few counts. This chain links TRBV7-8 with TRBJ1-6; D possibly corresponds to TRBD1 (5 bases). The germline gives CDR1 SGHVS, CDR2 FQNEAQ. The CDR3 is 14 amino acids. V was pared by 1 base and J by 9 bases, with 10 bases between. The DNA of the CDR3 is TGTGCCAGCAGCTTAGGGTTCCAGGGTTCACCCCTCCACTTT. Encoded protein: CASSLGFQGSPLHF.

The chain recombines TRBV7-2 with TRBJ2-7; 12 nucleotides match TRBD1. CDR1 is SGHTA, CDR2 FQGNSA, per germline. V lost 1 base, J lost 7 bases, and 5 bases stayed unmatched. This CDR3 comprises 15 residues. The CDR3 here is CASSLVGQGAEEQYF. CDR3 sequence (DNA): TGTGCCAGCAGCTTAGTGGGACAGGGGGCTGAGGAGCAGTACTTC.

The rearrangement uses TRBV7-2 and TRBJ1-1, with D hard to call. V shed 6 bases and J shed 4 bases, with 12 bases lying between them. This CDR3 has 13 amino acids. Germline CDR1 is SGHTA and CDR2 is FQGNSA. In DNA, the CDR3 is TGTGCCAGCAGGCGCCCTGGTGGCACTGAAGCTTTCTTT. It encodes CASRRPGGTEAFF.

The rearrangement links TRBV7-2 to TRBJ2-2, with TRBD2 matching over 9 bases. Germline values: CDR1 SGHTA, CDR2 FQGNSA. This CDR3 region has 16 residues. V lost 6 bases to trimming and J lost 2 bases; unmatched junction nucleotides: 7. CDR3 sequence (DNA): TGTGCCAGCAGTTCACGCGGGGGGGTAAACACCGGGGAGCTGTTTTTT. Its translation: CASSSRGGVNTGELFF.

J is TRBJ2-7 and V is TRBV2, with D possibly TRBD2 on 6 matching bases. There are 14 residues in the CDR3. CDR1 and CDR2 from the germline V gene are SNHLY and FYNNEI. V lost 6 bases and J lost 2, with 14 bases in between. CDR3 sequence reads: CASRRDSNAYEQYF. CDR3 nucleotides: TGTGCCAGCAGGAGGGACTCAAATGCCTACGAGCAGTACTTC.

This sequence joins TRBV3-1 (or the pseudogene TRBV3-2) and TRBJ2-7, with D perhaps TRBD2 (6 bases). CDR1 is LGHDT, CDR2 YNNKEL, per germline (reference sequence). Between the trimmed V and J ends, which lost 0 bases and 4 bases, there was a span of 19 bases. CDR3 length: 17 residues. The CDR3 spells CASSQDVGRGSTYEQYF. In DNA form, the CDR3 reads TGTGCCAGCAGCCAAGATGTGGGGCGGGGCTCTACATACGAGCAGTACTTC.

The rearrangement joins TRBV12-3 or TRBV12-4 to TRBJ1-1; possible D gene TRBD1, 5 bases. This CDR3 contains 13 residues. V lost 8 bases and J lost 2, with 12 bases in between. Here the CDR3 reads CASGYRINTEAFF. CDR3 DNA sequence: TGTGCCAGCGGATACAGGATCAACACTGAAGCTTTCTTT.

This chain joins TRBV7-9 and TRBJ1-2; 7 bases match TRBD1. From germline, CDR1 is SEHNR and CDR2 FQNEAQ (reference sequence). The V and J ends lost 3 bases and 8 bases, in that order; junction bases with no gene match: 9. The CDR3 contains 14 residues. For the CDR3, the DNA is TGTGCCAGCAGCTTCCAAGACAGGGCGAGGGGCTACACCTTC. Translated: CASSFQDRARGYTF.

The gene calls are TRBV7-6 and TRBJ2-7; 9 bases are a match to TRBD1. V shed 5 bases and J 7 bases; nucleotides not matched to a gene: 6. The CDR3 is made up of 13 amino acids. CDR1 SGHVS and CDR2 FNYEAQ come from the germline V gene. The CDR3 region has the DNA TGTGCCAGCAGCAAACAGGGGGCGGGGGAGCAGTACTTC. It codes for CASSKQGAGEQYF.

This clone has only a few counts. V usage is TRBV5-1 and J usage is TRBJ1-1, with 11 bases matching TRBD1. Germline V gives CDR1 SGHRS, CDR2 YFSETQ. The length of the CDR3 is 15 residues. V shed 3 bases, J shed 5 bases, and the junction held 6 bases outside the gene matches. In DNA form, the CDR3 reads TGCGCCAGCAGCTCACCGGACAGGGGGCGAACTGAAGCTTTCTTT. Its protein product is CASSSPDRGRTEAFF. Combining the CDR3 with reference TRBV5-1 and TRBJ1-1 gives the whole variable domain KAGVTQTPRYLIKTRGQQVTLSCSPISGHRSVSWYQQTPGQGLQFLFEYFSETQRNKGNFPGRFSGRQFSNSRSEMNVSTLELGDSALYLCASSSPDRGRTEAFFGQGTRLTVV.

The genes are TRBV6-5 and TRBJ1-3; 7 nucleotides align to TRBD1. In germline, CDR1 is MNHEY, CDR2 SVGAGI. V lost 7 bases to trimming and J lost 0 bases; unmatched junction nucleotides: 3. This CDR3 contains 14 residues. The CDR3 DNA sequence: TGTGCCAGCAAGACAGGGAACTCTGGAAACACCATATATTTT. This gives the protein CASKTGNSGNTIYF.

This clone was seen a handful of times. This chain uses TRBV7-9 with TRBJ2-3, with TRBD2 identical over 7 bases. CDR3 length equals 15 residues. The V segment lost 1 base and the J segment 7 bases; nucleotides outside the gene matches: 8. The germline V gene has CDR1 SEHNR and CDR2 FQNEAQ (reference sequence). The CDR3 region is CASSLVGEREYTQYF. CDR3 coding DNA: TGTGCCAGCAGCTTAGTAGGTGAGCGGGAATATACGCAGTATTTT.

This clone was seen more than once but under ten times. The gene calls are TRBV4-2 and TRBJ1-5, with 9 bases that match TRBD1. Trimming at V came to 4 bases and at J to 4 bases, leaving 8 bases not matched to a gene. In germline, CDR1 is LGHNA, CDR2 YNFKEQ. CDR3 length: 16 residues. The CDR3 sequence: CASSLEQGAGNQPQHF. CDR3 DNA sequence: TGTGCCAGCAGCCTCGAACAGGGGGCCGGTAATCAGCCCCAGCATTTT.

The chain employs TRBV7-6 and TRBJ2-1; the match to TRBD2 covers 14 bases. This CDR3 region has 17 residues. After removal of 4 bases from V and 8 bases from J, the junction contained 10 bases not matched to a gene. Germline assignment: CDR1 SGHVS and CDR2 FNYEAQ. CDR3 DNA sequence: TGTGCCAGCAGCTCTGAGGGGACTAGCGGGAGTTGGGATGAGCAGTTCTTC. Its translation: CASSSEGTSGSWDEQFF. Supplemented by reference TRBV7-6 and TRBJ2-1, the full variable domain reads GAGVSQSPRYKVTKRGQDVALRCDPISGHVSLYWYRQALGQGPEFLTYFNYEAQQDKSGLPNDRFSAERPEGSISTLTIQRTEQRDSAMYRCASSSEGTSGSWDEQFFGPGTRLTVL.

J is TRBJ2-7 and V is TRBV11-3, with a tentative D call TRBD2 (6 bases). From germline, CDR1 is SGHNT and CDR2 YENEEA. The CDR3 runs to 17 residues. Trimming removed 5 bases at V and 0 bases at J, with 20 bases between. The CDR3 reads CASSPGGGAEYSYEQYF. The CDR3 nucleotides are TGTGCCAGCAGCCCCGGGGGTGGGGCGGAATACTCCTACGAGCAGTACTTC.